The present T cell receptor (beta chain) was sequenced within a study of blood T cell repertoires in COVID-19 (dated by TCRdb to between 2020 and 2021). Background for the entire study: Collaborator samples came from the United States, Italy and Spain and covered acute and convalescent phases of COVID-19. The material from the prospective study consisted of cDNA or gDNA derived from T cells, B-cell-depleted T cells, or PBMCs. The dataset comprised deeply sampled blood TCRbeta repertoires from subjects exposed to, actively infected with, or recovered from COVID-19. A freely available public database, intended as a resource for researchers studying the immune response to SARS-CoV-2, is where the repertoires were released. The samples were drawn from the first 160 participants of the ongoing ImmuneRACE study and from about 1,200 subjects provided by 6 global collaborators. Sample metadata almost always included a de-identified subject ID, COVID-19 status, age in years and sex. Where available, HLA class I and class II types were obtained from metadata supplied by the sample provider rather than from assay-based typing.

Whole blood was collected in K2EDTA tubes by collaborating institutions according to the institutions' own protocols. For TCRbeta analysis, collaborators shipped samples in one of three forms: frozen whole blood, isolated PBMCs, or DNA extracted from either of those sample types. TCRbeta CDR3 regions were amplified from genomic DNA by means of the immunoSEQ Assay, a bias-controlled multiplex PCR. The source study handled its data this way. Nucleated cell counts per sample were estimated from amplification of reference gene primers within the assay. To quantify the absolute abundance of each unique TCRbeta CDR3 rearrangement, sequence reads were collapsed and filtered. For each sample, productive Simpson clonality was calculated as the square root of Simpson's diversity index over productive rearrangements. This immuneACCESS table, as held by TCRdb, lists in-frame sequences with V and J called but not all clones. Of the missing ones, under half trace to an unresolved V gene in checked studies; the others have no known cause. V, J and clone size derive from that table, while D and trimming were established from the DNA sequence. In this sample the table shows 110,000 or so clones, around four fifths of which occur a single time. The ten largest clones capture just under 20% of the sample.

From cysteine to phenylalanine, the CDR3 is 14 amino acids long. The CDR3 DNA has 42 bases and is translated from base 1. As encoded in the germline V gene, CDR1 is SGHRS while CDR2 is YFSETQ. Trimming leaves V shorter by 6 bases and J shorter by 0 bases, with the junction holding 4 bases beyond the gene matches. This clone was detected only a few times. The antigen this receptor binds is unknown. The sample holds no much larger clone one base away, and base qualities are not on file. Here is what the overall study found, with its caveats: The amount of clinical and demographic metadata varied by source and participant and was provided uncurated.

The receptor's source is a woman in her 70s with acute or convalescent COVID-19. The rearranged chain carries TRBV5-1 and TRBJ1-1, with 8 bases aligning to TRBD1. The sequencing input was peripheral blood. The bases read TGCGCCAGCAACCCGACAGGGGTGAACACTGAAGCTTTCTTT. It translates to CASNPTGVNTEAFF.